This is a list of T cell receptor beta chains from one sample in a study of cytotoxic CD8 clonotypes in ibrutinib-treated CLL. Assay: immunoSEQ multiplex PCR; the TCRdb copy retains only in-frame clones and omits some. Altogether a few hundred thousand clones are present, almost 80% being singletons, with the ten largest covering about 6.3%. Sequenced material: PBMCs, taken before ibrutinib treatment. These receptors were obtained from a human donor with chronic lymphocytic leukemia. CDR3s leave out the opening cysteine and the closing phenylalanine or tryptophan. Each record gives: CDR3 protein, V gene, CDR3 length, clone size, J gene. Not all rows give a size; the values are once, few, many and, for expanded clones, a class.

CDR3 protein: ASSRRDATNEKLF
V gene: TRBV6-6
CDR3 length: 13
clone size: -
J gene: TRBJ1-4

CDR3 protein: ASSLDHGTGLNTEAF
V gene: TRBV11-3
CDR3 length: 15
clone size: -
J gene: TRBJ1-1

CDR3 protein: ASSPSGSYEQY
V gene: TRBV18
CDR3 length: 11
clone size: -
J gene: TRBJ2-7

CDR3 protein: ASRPGQGPYEQY
V gene: TRBV19
CDR3 length: 12
clone size: -
J gene: TRBJ2-7

CDR3 protein: ASSLVRVSGELF
V gene: TRBV7-2
CDR3 length: 12
clone size: -
J gene: TRBJ2-2

CDR3 protein: ASSLRLAGSVETQY
V gene: TRBV5-1
CDR3 length: 14
clone size: -
J gene: TRBJ2-5

CDR3 protein: AITQKRERYNEQF
V gene: TRBV10-3
CDR3 length: 13
clone size: few
J gene: TRBJ2-1

CDR3 protein: ASSVMYEGRETQY
V gene: TRBV9
CDR3 length: 13
clone size: -
J gene: TRBJ2-5

CDR3 protein: ASSGTGAPSYEQY
V gene: TRBV9
CDR3 length: 13
clone size: -
J gene: TRBJ2-7

CDR3 protein: ASSGEANTEAF
V gene: TRBV2
CDR3 length: 11
clone size: -
J gene: TRBJ1-1

CDR3 protein: ASSQEADTEAF
V gene: TRBV4-3
CDR3 length: 11
clone size: -
J gene: TRBJ1-1

CDR3 protein: AQRGDNEQF
V gene: TRBV19
CDR3 length: 9
clone size: few
J gene: TRBJ2-1

CDR3 protein: ASSGRTSGTGELF
V gene: TRBV5-4
CDR3 length: 13
clone size: -
J gene: TRBJ2-2

CDR3 protein: ASSFTSGNRGTQY
V gene: TRBV5-4
CDR3 length: 13
clone size: -
J gene: TRBJ2-3

CDR3 protein: ASSIGVRSGANVLT
V gene: TRBV19
CDR3 length: 14
clone size: -
J gene: TRBJ2-6

CDR3 protein: ASSVASGNNEQF
V gene: TRBV25-1
CDR3 length: 12
clone size: few
J gene: TRBJ2-1

CDR3 protein: ARLVLRENEQF
V gene: TRBV25-1
CDR3 length: 11
clone size: -
J gene: TRBJ2-1

CDR3 protein: ASSLVEKAGYT
V gene: TRBV5-1
CDR3 length: 11
clone size: -
J gene: TRBJ1-2

CDR3 protein: ASSSGRVSGANVLT
V gene: TRBV27
CDR3 length: 14
clone size: -
J gene: TRBJ2-6

CDR3 protein: ASSFGMGTEAF
V gene: TRBV11-3
CDR3 length: 11
clone size: -
J gene: TRBJ1-1

CDR3 protein: ASSADLAGADTDTQY
V gene: TRBV28
CDR3 length: 15
clone size: -
J gene: TRBJ2-3

CDR3 protein: ASSVEQGYEQY
V gene: TRBV9
CDR3 length: 11
clone size: -
J gene: TRBJ2-7

CDR3 protein: ASSLFGTGAREQY
V gene: TRBV7-6
CDR3 length: 13
clone size: -
J gene: TRBJ2-7

CDR3 protein: ATSRDRGQPQH
V gene: TRBV15
CDR3 length: 11
clone size: -
J gene: TRBJ1-5

CDR3 protein: ASSFNGGYQPQH
V gene: TRBV28
CDR3 length: 12
clone size: -
J gene: TRBJ1-5

CDR3 protein: ASSVGLAGAWHQETQY
V gene: TRBV10-1
CDR3 length: 16
clone size: -
J gene: TRBJ2-5

CDR3 protein: ASSDPGTDLWEQY
V gene: TRBV27
CDR3 length: 13
clone size: -
J gene: TRBJ2-7

CDR3 protein: ASSMGQGHGYT
V gene: TRBV19
CDR3 length: 11
clone size: few
J gene: TRBJ1-2

CDR3 protein: ASSLPDRDREQY
V gene: TRBV5-1
CDR3 length: 12
clone size: -
J gene: TRBJ2-7

CDR3 protein: ASSHPGTGARYGYT
V gene: TRBV4-2
CDR3 length: 14
clone size: few
J gene: TRBJ1-2

CDR3 protein: ASSFQPDTGELF
V gene: TRBV9
CDR3 length: 12
clone size: many
J gene: TRBJ2-2

CDR3 protein: ASSLFLTRGRNQPQH
V gene: TRBV5-6
CDR3 length: 15
clone size: -
J gene: TRBJ1-5

CDR3 protein: ASSIWGDSYNEQF
V gene: TRBV19
CDR3 length: 13
clone size: -
J gene: TRBJ2-1

CDR3 protein: ASSQRQGAYEQY
V gene: TRBV7-9
CDR3 length: 12
clone size: -
J gene: TRBJ2-7

CDR3 protein: AWTSGSYEQY
V gene: TRBV30
CDR3 length: 10
clone size: few
J gene: TRBJ2-7

CDR3 protein: ATSIFHRAPQETQY
V gene: TRBV15
CDR3 length: 14
clone size: few
J gene: TRBJ2-5

CDR3 protein: ASSQGVREGLPTDTQY
V gene: TRBV4-3
CDR3 length: 16
clone size: -
J gene: TRBJ2-3

CDR3 protein: ASSESQARETQY
V gene: TRBV2
CDR3 length: 12
clone size: -
J gene: TRBJ2-5

CDR3 protein: ASSISGEGYEQY
V gene: TRBV19
CDR3 length: 12
clone size: -
J gene: TRBJ2-7

CDR3 protein: ASSEVWFLYT
V gene: TRBV6-1
CDR3 length: 10
clone size: -
J gene: TRBJ1-2

CDR3 protein: ASSLYIEETQY
V gene: TRBV28
CDR3 length: 11
clone size: few
J gene: TRBJ2-5

CDR3 protein: ASSLQGGTRYEQY
V gene: TRBV7-8
CDR3 length: 13
clone size: -
J gene: TRBJ2-7

CDR3 protein: ASSEVFSGQETQY
V gene: TRBV2
CDR3 length: 13
clone size: -
J gene: TRBJ2-5

CDR3 protein: SVAGDATNEKLF
V gene: TRBV29-1
CDR3 length: 12
clone size: -
J gene: TRBJ1-4

CDR3 protein: ASSSQTSGRIEQY
V gene: TRBV5-1
CDR3 length: 13
clone size: -
J gene: TRBJ2-7

CDR3 protein: ASSFSGRGYEQY
V gene: TRBV5-1
CDR3 length: 12
clone size: -
J gene: TRBJ2-7

CDR3 protein: ASSQVVGEGWNEQF
V gene: TRBV4-3
CDR3 length: 14
clone size: -
J gene: TRBJ2-1

CDR3 protein: ASRPAGTDTQY
V gene: TRBV6-5
CDR3 length: 11
clone size: -
J gene: TRBJ2-3

CDR3 protein: ASISLSAF
V gene: TRBV2
CDR3 length: 8
clone size: few
J gene: TRBJ1-1

CDR3 protein: ATEALAGVESETQY
V gene: TRBV15
CDR3 length: 14
clone size: -
J gene: TRBJ2-5

CDR3 protein: ASSQRDEQY
V gene: TRBV2
CDR3 length: 9
clone size: -
J gene: TRBJ2-7

CDR3 protein: ASSQDKDGLVRETQY
V gene: TRBV4-2
CDR3 length: 15
clone size: -
J gene: TRBJ2-5

CDR3 protein: ASSEFGTGQDYSGNTIY
V gene: TRBV2
CDR3 length: 17
clone size: -
J gene: TRBJ1-3